The table lists the clone carrying this T cell receptor beta chain with many counts. The source of the sample is a study of T cells after yellow fever vaccination. TCRdb re-derived calls from the 5' RACE reads in MiXCR, one entry per CDR3 protein. Among 150,000 to 200,000 distinct CDR3 sequences listed, approximately 6% were seen once. V was clipped by 8 bases and J by 9 bases; unmatched bases: 15. The CDR3 has 14 amino acids. CDR1 SEHNR and CDR2 FQNEAQ come from the germline V gene (reference sequence). The TCR originated in a man aged 18 to 30 who received the YFV17D yellow fever vaccine. The sample in question was CD4+ T cells sorted from PBMCs, obtained on the day of the first yellow fever vaccination. This rearrangement joins TRBV7-9 to TRBJ1-1; 7 bases are shared with TRBD1. The CDR3 DNA reads as TGTGCCAGCCAGGTTCAGGGGAGACAGGGCAAAGCTTTCTTT. Protein product: CASQVQGRQGKAFF. The full variable domain, completed using reference TRBV7-9 and TRBJ1-1, is DTGVSQNPRHKITKRGQNVTFRCDPISEHNRLYWYRQTLGQGPEFLTYFQNEAQLEKSRLLSDRFSAERPKGSFSTLEIQRTEQGDSAMYLCASQVQGRQGKAFFGQGTRLTVV.